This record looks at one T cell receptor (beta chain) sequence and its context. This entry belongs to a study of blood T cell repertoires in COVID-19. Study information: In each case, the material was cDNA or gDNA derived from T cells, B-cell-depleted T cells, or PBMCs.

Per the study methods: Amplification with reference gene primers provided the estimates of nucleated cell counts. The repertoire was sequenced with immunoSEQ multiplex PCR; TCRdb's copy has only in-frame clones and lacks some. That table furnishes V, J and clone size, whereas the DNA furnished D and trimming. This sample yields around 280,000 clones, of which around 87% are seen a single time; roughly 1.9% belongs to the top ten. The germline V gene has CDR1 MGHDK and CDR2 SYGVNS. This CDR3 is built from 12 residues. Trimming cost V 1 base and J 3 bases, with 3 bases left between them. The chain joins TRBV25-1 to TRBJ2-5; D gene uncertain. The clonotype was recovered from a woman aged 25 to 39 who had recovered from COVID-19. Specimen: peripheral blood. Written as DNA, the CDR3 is TGTGCCAGCAGTGAATCGGAAGAGACCCAGTACTTC. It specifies CASSESEETQYF.